These T cell receptor beta chains were read from a single sample in a study of CD8+ T cells in alopecia areata. Measured with immunoSEQ multiplex PCR; TCRdb has only the in-frame clones, and not every one. The sample shows 140,000 to 150,000 clones, 45% to 60% of them seen only once. The sequencing used CD4+ T cells sorted from blood, collected at week 0. The receptors stem from a human donor with alopecia areata. CDR3s include the opening cysteine and the closing phenylalanine or tryptophan. The order of the fields is V gene, D gene, J gene, clone size, CDR3 DNA, CDR3 protein. D genes are given only for firm matches. Clone sizes are given selectively: once, few, many, or a class where the clone is expanded.

v_gene: TRBV6-5; d_gene: -; j_gene: TRBJ1-5; abundance: -; CDR3nt: TGTGCCAGCAGAATTGACCAAGGTAGCAATCAGCCCCAGCATTTT; CDR3aa: CASRIDQGSNQPQHF
v_gene: TRBV14; d_gene: TRBD1; j_gene: TRBJ1-2; abundance: few; CDR3nt: TGTGCCAGCAGCCAAGCCCGGGCAGGGGGATTGCTTGGCTACACCTTC; CDR3aa: CASSQARAGGLLGYTF
v_gene: TRBV29-1; d_gene: -; j_gene: TRBJ1-1; abundance: -; CDR3nt: TGCAGCGTTGTATTTGGCACCAGGGTTGAAGCTTTCTTT; CDR3aa: CSVVFGTRVEAFF
v_gene: TRBV5-1; d_gene: -; j_gene: TRBJ1-5; abundance: -; CDR3nt: TGCGCCAGCAGCCTGGGCGGGGATGAAGGACCCCAGCATTTT; CDR3aa: CASSLGGDEGPQHF
v_gene: TRBV7-9; d_gene: -; j_gene: TRBJ2-7; abundance: -; CDR3nt: TGTGCCAGCGGGCCCACCTCCTACGAGCAGTACTTC; CDR3aa: CASGPTSYEQYF
v_gene: TRBV7-2; d_gene: TRBD1; j_gene: TRBJ1-2; abundance: -; CDR3nt: TGTGCCAGCAGCTTGGGACAGGGGGCGCCCGGCTACACCTTC; CDR3aa: CASSLGQGAPGYTF
v_gene: TRBV7-9; d_gene: -; j_gene: TRBJ2-2; abundance: -; CDR3nt: TGTGCCAGCAGCTTAAGGCCCGACGGGAACACCGGGGAGCTGTTTTTT; CDR3aa: CASSLRPDGNTGELFF
v_gene: TRBV7-3; d_gene: TRBD2; j_gene: TRBJ2-2; abundance: -; CDR3nt: TGTGCCAGCAGCTCGGCAGGACTAGCGACCGGGGAGCTGTTTTTT; CDR3aa: CASSSAGLATGELFF
v_gene: TRBV11-1; d_gene: -; j_gene: TRBJ1-2; abundance: -; CDR3nt: TGTGCATGGTTGGGTCACACCTATGGCTACACCTTC; CDR3aa: CAWLGHTYGYTF
v_gene: TRBV30; d_gene: -; j_gene: TRBJ1-3; abundance: -; CDR3nt: TGTGCCTGGAGCCCCGGCAGGGCTAGCGGAAACACCATATATTTT; CDR3aa: CAWSPGRASGNTIYF
v_gene: TRBV21-1; d_gene: -; j_gene: TRBJ1-1; abundance: -; CDR3nt: TGTGCCAGCAGCAAAGGACAGGGGTTCTCCGCTTTCTTT; CDR3aa: CASSKGQGFSAFF
v_gene: TRBV6-1; d_gene: -; j_gene: TRBJ1-2; abundance: -; CDR3nt: TGTGCCAGCAGTGACGGATCGTATGGCTACACCTTC; CDR3aa: CASSDGSYGYTF
v_gene: TRBV4-2; d_gene: -; j_gene: TRBJ2-5; abundance: once; CDR3nt: TGTGCCAGCAGCCAAGTGCCGCCTGGGGAGGCCCAGTACTTC; CDR3aa: CASSQVPPGEAQYF
v_gene: TRBV30; d_gene: -; j_gene: TRBJ1-1; abundance: -; CDR3nt: TGTGCCTGGAATTGGGTGAACACTGAAGCTTTCTTT; CDR3aa: CAWNWVNTEAFF
v_gene: TRBV6-5; d_gene: TRBD1; j_gene: TRBJ1-3; abundance: -; CDR3nt: TGTGCCAGCGGAAGAGGGGGCCCCTCTGGAAACACCATATATTTT; CDR3aa: CASGRGGPSGNTIYF
v_gene: TRBV7-2; d_gene: -; j_gene: TRBJ1-5; abundance: -; CDR3nt: TGTGCCAGCAGCTTAGTTGATTTTCAGCCCCAGCATTTT; CDR3aa: CASSLVDFQPQHF
v_gene: TRBV18; d_gene: -; j_gene: TRBJ2-7; abundance: -; CDR3nt: TGTGCCAGCTCACCCCCTAGCTCCTACGAGCAGTACTTC; CDR3aa: CASSPPSSYEQYF
v_gene: TRBV9; d_gene: -; j_gene: TRBJ1-2; abundance: -; CDR3nt: TGTGCCAGCAGCGTAGCGTTCGGGGGTCGCAATGGCTACACCTTC; CDR3aa: CASSVAFGGRNGYTF
v_gene: TRBV7-2; d_gene: TRBD2; j_gene: TRBJ2-5; abundance: -; CDR3nt: TGTGCCAGCGTAAGGATGACGGGAGGTGGAGAGACCCAGTACTTC; CDR3aa: CASVRMTGGGETQYF
v_gene: TRBV14; d_gene: -; j_gene: TRBJ2-6; abundance: -; CDR3nt: TGTGCCACCAGGGCCCTGGGCCCCTCTGGGGCCAACGTCCTGACTTTC; CDR3aa: CATRALGPSGANVLTF
v_gene: TRBV14; d_gene: -; j_gene: TRBJ2-6; abundance: few; CDR3nt: TGTGCCAGCAGCCAGTCCGTGTATGCAGTCCTGACTTTC; CDR3aa: CASSQSVYAVLTF
v_gene: TRBV30; d_gene: -; j_gene: TRBJ1-1; abundance: -; CDR3nt: TGTGCCTGGAGTCGGTCTGGGAGTAGGACTTTCTTT; CDR3aa: CAWSRSGSRTFF
v_gene: TRBV4-1; d_gene: -; j_gene: TRBJ1-5; abundance: few; CDR3nt: TGCGCCAGCAGCCATCGACATGGCTTTCAGCCCCAGCATTTT; CDR3aa: CASSHRHGFQPQHF
v_gene: TRBV4-3; d_gene: -; j_gene: TRBJ1-2; abundance: few; CDR3nt: TGCGCCAGCAGCCAAACCCCCAGGGTCAACTATGGCTACACCTTC; CDR3aa: CASSQTPRVNYGYTF
v_gene: TRBV28; d_gene: TRBD1; j_gene: TRBJ2-2; abundance: -; CDR3nt: TGTGCCAGCAGTTTATCAGGGGGCAACACCGGGGAGCTGTTTTTT; CDR3aa: CASSLSGGNTGELFF
v_gene: TRBV19; d_gene: TRBD1; j_gene: TRBJ2-1; abundance: -; CDR3nt: TGTGCCAGTAGTATAGGCAGGCAGACAGGGGCGCGGTACAATGAGCAGTTCTTC; CDR3aa: CASSIGRQTGARYNEQFF
v_gene: TRBV29-1; d_gene: TRBD1; j_gene: TRBJ1-5; abundance: few; CDR3nt: TGCAGCGTTTCAGGACAGGGGGCTGGCGATCAGCCCCAGCATTTT; CDR3aa: CSVSGQGAGDQPQHF
v_gene: TRBV29-1; d_gene: -; j_gene: TRBJ2-7; abundance: -; CDR3nt: TGCAGCGTTGAGAACAGTGGGACCTACGAGCAGTACTTC; CDR3aa: CSVENSGTYEQYF
v_gene: TRBV7-3; d_gene: TRBD2; j_gene: TRBJ2-1; abundance: -; CDR3nt: TGTGCCAGCAGCTTACTAACGGGAGGGACGGATGAGCAGTTCTTC; CDR3aa: CASSLLTGGTDEQFF
v_gene: TRBV29-1; d_gene: -; j_gene: TRBJ1-2; abundance: few; CDR3nt: TGCAGCGTTGCCGCCGGGGGCGTCTATGGCTACACCTTC; CDR3aa: CSVAAGGVYGYTF
v_gene: TRBV2; d_gene: TRBD1; j_gene: TRBJ1-2; abundance: -; CDR3nt: TGTGCCAGCAGTCAACAGGGGGTCGATGGCTACACCTTC; CDR3aa: CASSQQGVDGYTF
v_gene: TRBV29-1; d_gene: -; j_gene: TRBJ2-7; abundance: -; CDR3nt: TGCAGCGTTACCCTGGGGCCCTACGAGCAGTACTTC; CDR3aa: CSVTLGPYEQYF
v_gene: TRBV2; d_gene: -; j_gene: TRBJ2-5; abundance: -; CDR3nt: TGTGCCAGCAGTGGGGAGACTTACCAAGAGACCCAGTACTTC; CDR3aa: CASSGETYQETQYF
v_gene: TRBV29-1; d_gene: TRBD1; j_gene: TRBJ2-4; abundance: once; CDR3nt: TGCAGCGTTGAAGAGGGGCTTAACAGGGGGTTAGCCAAAAACATTCAGTACTTC; CDR3aa: CSVEEGLNRGLAKNIQYF
v_gene: TRBV30; d_gene: TRBD1; j_gene: TRBJ2-5; abundance: -; CDR3nt: TGTGCCTGGAGTGGGGACAGAGAGACCCAGTACTTC; CDR3aa: CAWSGDRETQYF
v_gene: TRBV29-1; d_gene: -; j_gene: TRBJ2-3; abundance: -; CDR3nt: TGCAGCGTTGACCCGAGGACGGCTAGCACAGATACGCAGTATTTT; CDR3aa: CSVDPRTASTDTQYF
v_gene: TRBV5-1; d_gene: TRBD2; j_gene: TRBJ2-1; abundance: -; CDR3nt: TGCGCCAGCAGGGGACTAGCGGGAGGGCCCAATGAGCAGTTCTTC; CDR3aa: CASRGLAGGPNEQFF
v_gene: TRBV30; d_gene: -; j_gene: TRBJ2-3; abundance: -; CDR3nt: TGTGCCTGGAGTGTCGGGGCCGGTACGCAGTATTTT; CDR3aa: CAWSVGAGTQYF
v_gene: TRBV4-2; d_gene: -; j_gene: TRBJ2-1; abundance: -; CDR3nt: TGTGCCAGCAGCCGTGACAGACATGAGCAGTTCTTC; CDR3aa: CASSRDRHEQFF
v_gene: TRBV30; d_gene: -; j_gene: TRBJ2-7; abundance: -; CDR3nt: TGTGCCTGGAGTACCCTCCATTGGAGCCTCTACGAGCAGTACTTC; CDR3aa: CAWSTLHWSLYEQYF
v_gene: TRBV11-2; d_gene: -; j_gene: TRBJ1-2; abundance: -; CDR3nt: TGTGCCAGCAGCTTAGACGATAACAGGGTGTTTGGAGGCTACACCTTC; CDR3aa: CASSLDDNRVFGGYTF
v_gene: TRBV5-4; d_gene: -; j_gene: TRBJ1-5; abundance: -; CDR3nt: TGTGCCAGCAGCTTGGGGCAGAATCAGCCCCAGCATTTT; CDR3aa: CASSLGQNQPQHF
v_gene: TRBV21-1; d_gene: -; j_gene: TRBJ2-7; abundance: -; CDR3nt: TGTGCCAGCGGGTCCCCCTCCTACGAGCAGTACTTC; CDR3aa: CASGSPSYEQYF
v_gene: TRBV5-1; d_gene: -; j_gene: TRBJ2-5; abundance: -; CDR3nt: TGCGCCAGCAGCTTGGTTGGAGGAAACTCGGAGACCCAGTACTTC; CDR3aa: CASSLVGGNSETQYF
v_gene: TRBV7-2; d_gene: -; j_gene: TRBJ2-2; abundance: -; CDR3nt: TGTGCCACCTCCGGTGGGGCCGGGGAGCTGTTTTTT; CDR3aa: CATSGGAGELFF
v_gene: TRBV11-1; d_gene: -; j_gene: TRBJ1-1; abundance: few; CDR3nt: TGTGCCAGCAGCTTAATCACGGGGGCTGAAGCTTTCTTT; CDR3aa: CASSLITGAEAFF
v_gene: TRBV29-1; d_gene: -; j_gene: TRBJ2-5; abundance: -; CDR3nt: TGCAGCGTTGCGACACGACTATGGGAGACCCAGTACTTC; CDR3aa: CSVATRLWETQYF
v_gene: TRBV4-2; d_gene: -; j_gene: TRBJ2-2; abundance: -; CDR3nt: TGTGCCAGCAGCCAAGAGGTCGAACTTACCGGGGAGCTGTTTTTT; CDR3aa: CASSQEVELTGELFF
v_gene: TRBV10-3; d_gene: -; j_gene: TRBJ1-1; abundance: few; CDR3nt: TGTGCCATCAGTGTAGGGAGGGCGAACACTGAAGCTTTCTTT; CDR3aa: CAISVGRANTEAFF
v_gene: TRBV9; d_gene: TRBD2; j_gene: TRBJ2-7; abundance: -; CDR3nt: TGTGCCAGCAGCGTAACTAGCGGGAGTCCCTACGAGCAGTACTTC; CDR3aa: CASSVTSGSPYEQYF
v_gene: TRBV29-1; d_gene: -; j_gene: TRBJ2-2; abundance: -; CDR3nt: TGCAGCGTTGAACCGGGGGTGACCGGGGAGCTGTTTTTT; CDR3aa: CSVEPGVTGELFF
v_gene: TRBV18; d_gene: TRBD1; j_gene: TRBJ1-2; abundance: -; CDR3nt: TGTGCCAGCTCACCAGGACAGGACTATGGCTACACCTTC; CDR3aa: CASSPGQDYGYTF
v_gene: TRBV15; d_gene: -; j_gene: TRBJ2-2; abundance: -; CDR3nt: TGTGCCACCATGGACTGGAACTCCTTCACCGGGGAGCTGTTTTTT; CDR3aa: CATMDWNSFTGELFF
v_gene: TRBV29-1; d_gene: TRBD2; j_gene: TRBJ2-5; abundance: -; CDR3nt: TGCAGCGGGGAACTAGCGGGAGTGGTGACCCAGTACTTC; CDR3aa: CSGELAGVVTQYF
v_gene: TRBV4-1; d_gene: -; j_gene: TRBJ2-7; abundance: -; CDR3nt: TGCGCCAGCAGCCAAGAGGCCGACGGCAACGGTGCCTACGAGCAGTACTTC; CDR3aa: CASSQEADGNGAYEQYF
v_gene: TRBV29-1; d_gene: -; j_gene: TRBJ1-1; abundance: few; CDR3nt: TGCAGCGTGTACGCAGGGTTGGGCACTGAAGCTTTCTTT; CDR3aa: CSVYAGLGTEAFF
v_gene: TRBV7-9; d_gene: TRBD1; j_gene: TRBJ2-1; abundance: few; CDR3nt: TGTGCCAGCAGCTTCCAAGCGACAGGGAGCGATGAGCAGTTCTTC; CDR3aa: CASSFQATGSDEQFF
v_gene: TRBV5-1; d_gene: TRBD2; j_gene: TRBJ2-3; abundance: -; CDR3nt: TGCGCCAGCAGCACGAGCGGGGCAGATACGCAGTATTTT; CDR3aa: CASSTSGADTQYF